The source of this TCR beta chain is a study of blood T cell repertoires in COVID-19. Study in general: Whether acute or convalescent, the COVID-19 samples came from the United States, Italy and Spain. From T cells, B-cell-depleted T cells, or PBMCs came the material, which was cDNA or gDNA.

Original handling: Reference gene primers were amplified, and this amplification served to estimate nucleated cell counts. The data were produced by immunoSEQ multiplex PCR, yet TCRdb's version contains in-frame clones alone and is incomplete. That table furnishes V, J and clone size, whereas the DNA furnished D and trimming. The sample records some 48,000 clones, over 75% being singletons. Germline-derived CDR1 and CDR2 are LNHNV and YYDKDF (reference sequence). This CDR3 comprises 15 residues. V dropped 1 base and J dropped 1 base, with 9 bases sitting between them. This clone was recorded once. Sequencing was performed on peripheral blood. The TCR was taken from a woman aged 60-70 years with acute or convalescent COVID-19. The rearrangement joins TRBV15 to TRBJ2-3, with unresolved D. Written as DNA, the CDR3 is TGTGCCACCAGCAGAGTTGACTGGGGCACAGATACGCAGTATTTT. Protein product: CATSRVDWGTDTQYF.